This T cell receptor beta chain was recorded in a study of T cells after yellow fever vaccination. The overall study: With SMART-Seq v4 Ultra Low Input, the fractions containing low cell numbers were prepared.

Trimming shortened V by 2 bases and J by 5 bases, and 13 bases separated the two germline ends. The CDR3 sequence is 14 residues long. Overall study results and limits: The booster saw the reappearance of most primary-vaccination clones (approximately 96% CD4, less than 90% CD8). Compared with primary, the secondary response was weaker and peaked at day 5, not 15.

5'RACE template switching added a universal primer site and UMIs to TCR cDNA. One entry per CDR3 protein, called by TCRdb with MiXCR from the 5' RACE reads. The sample has 70,000 or so distinct CDR3 sequences, under 6.5% seen once. This clonotype was observed at least ten times. The antigen remains unidentified. The specimen was CD4+ T cells sorted from PBMCs, collected around 16 days after the first yellow fever vaccination. The receptor was derived from a man aged 18-30 years who received the YFV17D yellow fever vaccine. The chain combines TRBV12-3 or TRBV12-4 with TRBJ2-7; D uncertain. This CDR3 is CASSLIGIRNEQYF. Here the CDR3 DNA reads TGTGCCAGCAGTTTAATAGGGATCAGGAACGAGCAGTACTTC.